A single count supports the clone carrying this T cell receptor beta chain. The antigen is undetermined. These data belong to a study of cytomegalovirus exposure and HLA in healthy donors. Regarding the study as a whole: The authors enumerated some 160 TCR beta chains as linked to cytomegalovirus. As was reported, the classifier diagnosed cytomegalovirus status with high specificity and sensitivity.

Germline V lookup: CDR1 SGHNT, CDR2 YENEEA. Deletions cut 3 bases from V and 0 bases from J, with 4 bases between. The CDR3 spans 13 residues. Only in-frame clones appear in the TCRdb table, and some are missing; sequencing was by immunoSEQ multiplex PCR. The profile shows some 170,000 clones, approximately 89% of them singletons. This TCR came from a man aged 30-40 years in good health and CMV-seropositive. The J gene is TRBJ2-3, the V gene TRBV11-3; D gene uncertain. The source material was PBMCs. The CDR3 loop reads CASSFDSTDTQYF. CDR3 sequence (DNA): TGTGCCAGCAGCTTCGACAGCACAGATACGCAGTATTTT.